These 2 T cell receptor beta chains were all obtained from the same sample, sequenced in a study of patients and donors after allogeneic stem cell transplantation. TCRdb recomputed calls from the RT-PCR reads with MiXCR, one row per CDR3 protein. The data contain about 400,000 distinct CDR3 sequences, 16% of them singletons. Sequencing used blood, either unsorted or a sorted T cell fraction (not recorded which). Every receptor here comes from a human donor who was either an allogeneic HSCT recipient or a stem cell or donor lymphocyte infusion donor (not recorded which). It is not recorded whose cells these are; they may come from a transplant donor.

This clonotype was found a few times. This chain connects TRBV5-1 to TRBJ2-2; tentatively, D is TRBD1 (6 bases). Germline CDR1 reads SGHRS; CDR2 reads YFSETQ. CDR3 size: 16 residues. Trimming left V 0 bases short and J 5 bases short, with 14 bases between. The CDR3 region is CASSLARGTSTGELFF. The CDR3 nucleotides read TGCGCCAGCAGCTTGGCGAGGGGGACCAGTACCGGGGAGCTGTTTTTT.

This clonotype was observed at least ten times. The genes are TRBV12-3 or TRBV12-4 and TRBJ1-3; D gene ambiguous. V lost 6 bases, J lost 2 bases, and 17 bases lay in between. CDR3 size: 16 residues. CDR3 amino acids: CASSRRGQEPGNTIYF. CDR3 nucleotide sequence: TGTGCCAGCAGCCGGCGCGGCCAGGAACCTGGAAACACCATATATTTT.